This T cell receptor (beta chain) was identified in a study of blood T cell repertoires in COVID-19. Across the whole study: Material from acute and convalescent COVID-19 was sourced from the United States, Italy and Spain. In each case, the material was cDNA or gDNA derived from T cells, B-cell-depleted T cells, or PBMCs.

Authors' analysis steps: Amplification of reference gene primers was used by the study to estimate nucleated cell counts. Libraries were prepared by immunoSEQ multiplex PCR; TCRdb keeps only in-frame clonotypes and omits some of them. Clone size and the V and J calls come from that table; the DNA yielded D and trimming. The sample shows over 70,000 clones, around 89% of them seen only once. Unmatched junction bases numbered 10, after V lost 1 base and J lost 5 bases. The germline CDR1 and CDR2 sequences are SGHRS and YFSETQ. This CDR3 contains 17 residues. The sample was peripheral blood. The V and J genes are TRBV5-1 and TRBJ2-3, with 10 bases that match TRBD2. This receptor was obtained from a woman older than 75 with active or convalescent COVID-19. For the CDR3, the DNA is TGCGCCAGCAGCTTGAACCCTATAGCGGGAGGAGAAGATACGCAGTATTTT. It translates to CASSLNPIAGGEDTQYF.